One sample yielded the 10 T cell receptor beta chains listed below, sequenced in a study of blood T cell repertoires in COVID-19. Only in-frame clones appear in the TCRdb table, and some are missing; sequencing was by immunoSEQ multiplex PCR. The data hold tens of thousands of clones, with 65% to 90% observed a single time. What was sequenced was peripheral blood. The source of these receptors is a man of 80 years or more with acute or convalescent COVID-19.

The chain links TRBV19 to TRBJ2-5, with D perhaps TRBD2 (6 bases). The CDR3 totals 15 residues. V was cut by 0 bases and J by 5 bases, with 13 bases left in between. Germline V lookup: CDR1 LNHDA, CDR2 SQIVND (reference sequence). CDR3 amino acids: CASSIDPGVRETQYF. Here the CDR3 DNA reads TGTGCCAGTAGTATAGACCCGGGAGTCCGGGAGACCCAGTACTTC.

The rearrangement uses TRBV24-1 and TRBJ1-5; possible D gene TRBD1, 6 bases. V was shortened by 10 bases and J by 7 bases, with 19 bases between the two germline ends. The CDR3 is 14 residues long. Germline V CDR1 and CDR2: KGHDR, SFDVKD. The CDR3 region is CATSPAGVGQPQHF. The CDR3 nucleotides are TGTGCCACAAGCCCGGCAGGGGTGGGCCAGCCCCAGCATTTT.

This clone has just one count. V usage is TRBV6-5 and J usage is TRBJ1-2; D is possibly TRBD1 (6 bases). The CDR3 is 12 residues long. V gave up 6 bases and J gave up 6 bases, with 11 bases separating them. Germline V gives CDR1 MNHEY, CDR2 SVGAGI. Here the CDR3 reads CASRQGSHGYTF. CDR3 bases: TGTGCCAGCAGACAGGGAAGCCATGGCTACACCTTC.

This clone occurred a few times. V and J are TRBV10-3 and TRBJ2-3; 11 positions agree with TRBD2. Germline CDR1 reads ENHRY; CDR2 reads SYGVKD. After removal of 4 bases from V and 1 base from J, the junction contained 4 bases not matched to a gene. The CDR3 is made up of 16 amino acids. DNA for the CDR3: TGTGCCATCAGTGTGGGGACTAGCGGCCGCACAGATACGCAGTATTTT. It translates to CAISVGTSGRTDTQYF.

The gene calls are TRBV30 and TRBJ2-5; TRBD1 matches at 8 bases. The germline CDR1 and CDR2 sequences are GTSNPN and SVGIG (reference sequence). V gave up 5 bases and J gave up 5 bases; unmatched junction bases: 4. The CDR3 is 12 residues long. In nucleotides, the CDR3 is TGTGCCTGGGGACAGGGTTCGGAGACCCAGTACTTC. It yields the protein CAWGQGSETQYF.

This clone was seen only once. V is TRBV29-1 and J is TRBJ1-6, with 11 bases aligning to TRBD1. The germline V gene encodes CDR1 SQVTM and CDR2 ANQGSEA. The CDR3 sequence is 14 residues long. J was trimmed by 9 bases and V by 5 bases; bases with no gene match: 6. CDR3 residues: CSVSGQGASSPLHF. CDR3 bases: TGCAGCGTTAGTGGACAGGGGGCCAGTTCACCCCTCCACTTT.

V is TRBV2 and J is TRBJ1-5; 7 positions match TRBD1. There are 14 residues in the CDR3. Germline CDR1 SNHLY, CDR2 FYNNEI. Trimming took 2 bases from V and 6 from J; bases not matched to a gene: 4. CDR3 DNA: TGTGCCAGCAGTGAAACAGGGGCCCTTCAGCCCCAGCATTTT. Its translation: CASSETGALQPQHF.

This rearrangement joins TRBV6-2 or TRBV6-3 to TRBJ1-1, with TRBD1 identical over 7 bases. Germline lookup yields CDR1 MNHEY and CDR2 SVGEGT. This CDR3 is 13 amino acids long. After removal of 5 bases from V and 8 bases from J, the junction contained 8 bases not matched to a gene. CDR3 sequence (DNA): TGTGCCAGCAGTCGCGGGACAGTGAAAGAAGCTTTCTTT. Encoded protein: CASSRGTVKEAFF.

The chain is built from TRBV15 and TRBJ1-6; D ambiguous. Trimming cost V 2 bases and J 10 bases, with 15 bases left between them. Germline loops: CDR1 LNHNV, CDR2 YYDKDF (reference sequence). CDR3 length: 15 residues. The CDR3 here is CATSRIGVGVSPLHF. The CDR3 DNA is TGTGCCACCAGCAGAATCGGGGTCGGGGTGTCACCCCTCCACTTT.

The chain employs TRBV5-5 and TRBJ2-1, with D possibly being TRBD2 (6 bases). Germline CDR1 reads SGHKS; CDR2 reads YYEKEE (reference sequence). With 0 bases removed from V and 0 bases from J, the gap between germline ends came to 16 bases. CDR3 length: 18 amino acids. Written as DNA, the CDR3 is TGTGCCAGCAGCTTGGCCCTGCGGGGTAAAAGCTCCTACAATGAGCAGTTCTTC. Amino acids: CASSLALRGKSSYNEQFF.